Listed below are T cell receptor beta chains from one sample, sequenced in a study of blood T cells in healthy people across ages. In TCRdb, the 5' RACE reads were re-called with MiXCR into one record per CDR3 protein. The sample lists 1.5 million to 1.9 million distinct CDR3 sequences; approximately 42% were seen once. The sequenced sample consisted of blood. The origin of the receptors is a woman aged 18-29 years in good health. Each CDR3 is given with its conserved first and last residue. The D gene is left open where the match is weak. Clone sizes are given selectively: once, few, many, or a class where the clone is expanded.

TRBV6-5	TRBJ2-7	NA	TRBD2	TGTGCCAGCAGTTACGGATGGGGGGGATACGAGCAGTACTTC	CASSYGWGGYEQYF
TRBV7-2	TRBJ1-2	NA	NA	TGTGCCAGCAGTCTCAGGACACCTGAAAACTACACCTTC	CASSLRTPENYTF
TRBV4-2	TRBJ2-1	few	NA	TGTGCCAGCAGGCTAGTTTCGGGCGGTGAGCAGTTCTTC	CASRLVSGGEQFF
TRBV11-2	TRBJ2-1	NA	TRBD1	TGTGCCAGCCGAGTGTGGTCGGCGACAGGGGGCAAGTACAATGAGCAGTTCTTC	CASRVWSATGGKYNEQFF
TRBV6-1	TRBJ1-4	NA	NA	TGTGCCACCTCATGGGGGGGAACTAATGAAAAACTGTTTTTT	CATSWGGTNEKLFF
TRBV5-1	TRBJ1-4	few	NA	TGCGCCAGCAGCTTGGGGGAACCTAATGAAAAACTGTTTTTT	CASSLGEPNEKLFF
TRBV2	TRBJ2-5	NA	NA	TGTGCCAGCGGCAGACAGACCCAAGAGACCCAGTACTTC	CASGRQTQETQYF
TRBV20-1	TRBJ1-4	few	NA	TGCAGTGCTAGAGTGGGGGCGAATGAAAAACTGTTTTTT	CSARVGANEKLFF
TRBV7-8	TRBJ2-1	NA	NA	TGTGCATGCAGCTTAGGAGGTAGCGTCTCCTACAATGAGCAGTTCTTC	CACSLGGSVSYNEQFF
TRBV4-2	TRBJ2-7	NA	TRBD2	TGTGCCAGCAGCCAAGATCTAAGAGCGGGAGCCTACGAGCAGTACTTC	CASSQDLRAGAYEQYF
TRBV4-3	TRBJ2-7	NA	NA	TGCGCCAGCAGCCGGAATGTATATGTAGGAGGCGACAATGAGCAGTACTTC	CASSRNVYVGGDNEQYF
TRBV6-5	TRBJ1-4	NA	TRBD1	TGTGCCAGCAGTTACGCCGGGACAGGGGGTGAAAAACTGTTTTTT	CASSYAGTGGEKLFF
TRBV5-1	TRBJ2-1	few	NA	TGCGCCAGCAGCTTGAGCGTAGGAGGACAGCGACGGAATGAGCAGTTCTTC	CASSLSVGGQRRNEQFF
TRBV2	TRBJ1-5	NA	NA	TGTGCCAGCAGTGAAGCGGGATGGACGACTCAGCCCCAGCATTTT	CASSEAGWTTQPQHF
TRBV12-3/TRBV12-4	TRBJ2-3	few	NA	TGTGTCAGTTGTCCCGTGGGATACACAGATACGCAGTATTTT	CVSCPVGYTDTQYF
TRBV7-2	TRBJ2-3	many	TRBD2	TGTGCCAGCAGCTTAGAGGGACTAGCGGGAGACACGCAGTATTTT	CASSLEGLAGDTQYF
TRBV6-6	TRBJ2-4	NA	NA	TGTGCCAGCATCGAAACGGGAAAAGGGGCCAAAAACATTCAGTACTTC	CASIETGKGAKNIQYF
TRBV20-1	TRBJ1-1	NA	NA	TGCAGTGCTTGCCCCGGGGAAGCCACTGAAGCTTTCTTT	CSACPGEATEAFF
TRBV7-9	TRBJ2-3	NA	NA	TGTGCCAGCAGCCCAGAGACGGGAGATACGCAGTATTTT	CASSPETGDTQYF
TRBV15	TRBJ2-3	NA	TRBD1	TGTGCCACCAGCAGAGTCCTCTACGGACAGGGAGGCACAGATACGCAGTATTTT	CATSRVLYGQGGTDTQYF
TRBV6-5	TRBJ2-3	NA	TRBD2	TGTGCCAGCAGTTTTCAAGCGGGGGTAGGAGATACGCAGTATTTT	CASSFQAGVGDTQYF
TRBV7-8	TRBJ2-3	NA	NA	TGTGCCAGCAGCTTTCTGCTAGCCGGTCGCACAGATACGCAGTATTTT	CASSFLLAGRTDTQYF